The 9 T cell receptor beta chains below all came from one sample that was sequenced in a study of T cell repertoires in cytomegalovirus infection. TCRdb analysed the reads with MiXCR anew, one entry per CDR3 protein. The sample carries more than 300,000 distinct CDR3 sequences, about a third recorded once. No cognate antigen is known for these TCRs. The sequencing used cultured PBMCs, collected from culture after CMV antigen stimulation. These receptors came from a human donor in good health (CMV status not recorded). Some clones in this sample may be carry-over from other donors' samples.

This clonotype was detected a few times. The chain's CDR3 is CASSIPKGRNIQYF. The DNA for the CDR3 is TGTGCCAGTAGTATTCCGAAGGGGCGAAACATTCAGTACTTC. The chain carries TRBV19 and TRBJ2-4; perhaps TRBD1 as D (5 bases). The germline V and J ends were trimmed by 3 bases and 6 bases, with 12 bases remaining between them. Germline lookup yields CDR1 LNHDA and CDR2 SQIVND (reference sequence). The CDR3 consists of 14 residues.

This clonotype has more than one count but fewer than ten. V is TRBV10-1 and J is TRBJ2-7; 8 nucleotides agree with TRBD2. CDR3 size: 15 residues. V lost 7 bases to trimming and J lost 4 bases; unmatched junction nucleotides: 12. Germline CDR1 is WNHNN and CDR2 is SYGVQD (reference sequence). The CDR3 sequence: CASNVGLVMVYEQYV. The DNA of the CDR3 is TGCGCCAGCAACGTGGGACTAGTCATGGTGTACGAGCAGTACGTC.

This clonotype was seen only a few times. The V gene is TRBV5-1, the J gene TRBJ2-5; TRBD2 matches 12 bases. CDR3 length: 16 amino acids. CDR1 is SGHRS and CDR2 is YFSETQ in the germline V gene. The ends lost 3 bases at V and 2 bases at J; junction bases unmatched: 5. CDR3 residues: CASSSSGRALQETQYF. The DNA of the CDR3 is TGCGCCAGCAGCTCTAGCGGGAGGGCATTACAAGAGACCCAGTACTTC.

The chain has TRBV15 and TRBJ2-6; D gene ambiguous. The V end lost 3 bases, the J end lost 0 bases, and 6 bases lay between the germline ends. CDR3 length equals 15 residues. From germline, CDR1 is LNHNV and CDR2 YYDKDF (reference sequence). This CDR3 reads CATSSPTSGANVLTF. For the CDR3, the DNA is TGTGCCACCAGCAGCCCTACCTCTGGGGCCAACGTCCTGACTTTC. Filled out from reference TRBV15 and TRBJ2-6, the complete variable domain reads DAMVIQNPRYQVTQFGKPVTLSCSQTLNHNVMYWYQQKSSQAPKLLFHYYDKDFNNEADTPDNFQSRRPNTSFCFLDIRSPGLGDTAMYLCATSSPTSGANVLTFGAGSRLTVL.

The chain has TRBV19 and TRBJ1-1; D is uncertain. The CDR3 has 14 amino acids. CDR1 is LNHDA, CDR2 SQIVND, per germline (reference sequence). Trimming removed 5 bases at V and 3 bases at J, with 13 bases between. CDR3 amino acids: CASSFSGLDTEAFF. CDR3 DNA sequence: TGTGCCAGTAGTTTTTCGGGATTGGACACTGAAGCTTTCTTT.

CDR3 DNA sequence: TGTGCCAGCACCCCGAGGACAGGGGCCCCCCGGAATGAGCAGTTCTTC. Encoded protein: CASTPRTGAPRNEQFF. The V gene is TRBV6-8, the J gene TRBJ2-1; 9 bases are a match to TRBD1. The CDR3 has 16 amino acids. V was pared by 7 bases and J by 7 bases, with 14 bases of the junction left unmatched. Germline V CDR1 and CDR2: MNHGY, SAAAGT.

The chain joins TRBV24-1 to TRBJ1-5, with a possible D match to TRBD1 (5 bases). There are 16 residues in the CDR3. The V end lost 3 bases, the J end lost 4 bases, and 15 bases lay between the germline ends. Germline V gene lookup returns CDR1 KGHDR and CDR2 SFDVKD. CDR3 protein: CATSDPAQDSNQPQHF. The CDR3, as DNA: TGTGCCACCAGTGATCCCGCACAGGATAGTAATCAGCCCCAGCATTTT.

This clonotype has just a few counts. The chain uses TRBV24-1 and TRBJ2-3, with D perhaps TRBD2 (5 bases). Trimming stripped 8 bases from V and 1 base from J, with 15 bases between. This CDR3 has 15 residues. Germline assignment: CDR1 KGHDR and CDR2 SFDVKD. This CDR3 is CATTDWGVGTDTQYF. The CDR3 DNA reads TGTGCCACCACGGACTGGGGAGTAGGCACAGATACGCAGTATTTT.

This chain uses TRBV11-3 with TRBJ2-1; 12 nucleotides match TRBD2. Germline-derived CDR1 and CDR2 are SGHNT and YENEEA. The CDR3 has 18 residues. Trimming removed 0 bases from V and 9 bases from J; junction bases left unmatched: 12. The CDR3 DNA reads TGTGCCAGCAGCTTAGAGAGGAGGCTAGCGGGAGGGTCCGGTGAGCAGTTCTTC. Its translation is CASSLERRLAGGSGEQFF.